Included here is one T cell receptor (beta chain) sequence, with context. The junction departs from germline at one end; a sequencing error may be responsible. This sample was included in a study of neurological immune-mediated disorders. TCRdb fed the 5' RACE reads into MiXCR, producing one record per CDR3 protein. The sample has under 40,000 distinct CDR3 sequences; more than 6.5% are singletons. CDR3 length: 17 residues. The germline V gene has CDR1 MNHNY and CDR2 SVGAGI (reference sequence). The V and J genes are TRBV6-6 and TRBJ1-3; no definite D call. Input material: PBMCs. The TCR sequence derives from a woman in her 40s in good health. Here the CDR3 reads CASSYSVVGSGGNSIYF. CDR3 sequence (DNA): TGTGCCAGCAGTTACTCGGTTGTGGGGTCGGGAGGAAACAGCATATATTTT.